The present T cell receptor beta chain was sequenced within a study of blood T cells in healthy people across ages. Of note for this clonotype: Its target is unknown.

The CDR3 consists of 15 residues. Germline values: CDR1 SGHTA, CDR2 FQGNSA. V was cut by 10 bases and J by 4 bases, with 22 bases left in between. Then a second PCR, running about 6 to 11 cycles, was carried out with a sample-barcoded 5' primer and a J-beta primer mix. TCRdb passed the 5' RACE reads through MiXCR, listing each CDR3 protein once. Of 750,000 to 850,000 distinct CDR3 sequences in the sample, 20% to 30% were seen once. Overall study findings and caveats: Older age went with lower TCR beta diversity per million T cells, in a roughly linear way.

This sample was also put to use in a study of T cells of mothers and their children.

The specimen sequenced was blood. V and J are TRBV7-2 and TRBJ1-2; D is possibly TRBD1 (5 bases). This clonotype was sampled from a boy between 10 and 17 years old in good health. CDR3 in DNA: TGTGCCACCCAGCTTAGTTGGGGGGAGATCTATGGCTACACCTTC. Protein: CATQLSWGEIYGYTF.